This TCR beta chain emerged from a study of blood T cell repertoires in COVID-19. As for the study in general: Sources were T cells, B-cell-depleted T cells, or PBMCs; the material itself was cDNA or gDNA.

The data were produced by immunoSEQ multiplex PCR, yet TCRdb's version contains in-frame clones alone and is incomplete. The table shows 150,000 to 160,000 clones, with about 80% occurring only once. Enrolled during active infection, Seattle patients were then followed longitudinally. After removal of 5 bases from V and 0 bases from J, the junction contained 7 bases not matched to a gene. The CDR3 spans 16 residues. Germline V lookup: CDR1 MNHEY, CDR2 SMNVEV (reference sequence). The material sequenced was peripheral blood. The clonotype comes from an older woman with COVID-19, enrolled during active disease. The chain uses TRBV27 and TRBJ1-1; 9 positions match TRBD1. This CDR3 reads CASSTRTGVVNTEAFF. In DNA form, the CDR3 reads TGTGCCAGCAGTACCCGGACAGGGGTGGTGAACACTGAAGCTTTCTTT.